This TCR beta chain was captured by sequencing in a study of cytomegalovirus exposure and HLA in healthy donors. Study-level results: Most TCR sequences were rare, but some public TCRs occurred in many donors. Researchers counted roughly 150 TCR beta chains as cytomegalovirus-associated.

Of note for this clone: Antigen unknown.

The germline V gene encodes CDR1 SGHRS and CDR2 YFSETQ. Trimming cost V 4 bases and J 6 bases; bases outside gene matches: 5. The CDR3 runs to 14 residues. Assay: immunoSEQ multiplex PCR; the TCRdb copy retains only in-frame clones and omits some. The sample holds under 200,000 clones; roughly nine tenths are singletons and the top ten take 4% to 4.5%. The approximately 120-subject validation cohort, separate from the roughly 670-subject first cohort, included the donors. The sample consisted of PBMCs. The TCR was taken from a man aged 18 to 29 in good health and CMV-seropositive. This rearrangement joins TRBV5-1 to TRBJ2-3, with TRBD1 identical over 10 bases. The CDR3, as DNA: TGCGCCAGCAGCCTCGGGACAGGGGTGGATACGCAGTATTTT. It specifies CASSLGTGVDTQYF.